The next 27 T cell receptor beta chains were all read from a single sample in a study of blood T cell repertoires in COVID-19. Sequenced by immunoSEQ multiplex PCR; TCRdb stores in-frame clones only, minus some. The sample yields 250,000 to 350,000 clones, under 90% seen once. Sequencing was done on a sample of peripheral blood. These receptors were obtained from a woman in her thirties or forties who had recovered from COVID-19.

The chain joins TRBV19 to TRBJ1-3; TRBD1 is a possible D gene (5 bases). V was pared by 6 bases and J by 2 bases, with 11 bases between. The CDR3 is 14 residues long. Germline CDR1 and CDR2: LNHDA and SQIVND (reference sequence). The CDR3 nucleotides read TGTGCCAGTAGGCAGACAGATACTGGAAACACCATATATTTT. Its protein is CASRQTDTGNTIYF. The full variable domain, rest sourced from reference TRBV19 and TRBJ1-3, is DGGITQSPKYLFRKEGQNVTLSCEQNLNHDAMYWYRQDPGQGLRLIYYSQIVNDFQKGDIAEGYSVSREKKESFPLTVTSAQKNPTAFYLCASRQTDTGNTIYFGEGSWLTVV.

This sequence joins TRBV28 and TRBJ2-7, with D perhaps matching TRBD1 (8 bases). CDR1 is MDHEN and CDR2 is SYDVKM in the germline V gene. V was shortened by 0 bases and J by 9 bases, with 21 bases between the two germline ends. CDR3 length: 16 residues. CDR3 bases: TGTGCCAGCAGTTTATGGGGCGGGGGACAGGAAGTTTCGCAGTACTTC. Translation gives CASSLWGGGQEVSQYF.

V and J are TRBV9 and TRBJ2-5; D unclear. Deletions cut 3 bases from V and 1 base from J, with 16 bases between. Germline CDR1 reads SGDLS; CDR2 reads YYNGEE. The CDR3 consists of 16 residues. The DNA of the CDR3 is TGTGCCAGCAGCGCCATACCCGGAAACAGCCAAGAGACCCAGTACTTC. It codes for CASSAIPGNSQETQYF.

The rearrangement uses TRBV2 and TRBJ1-3; D not certain. Trimming stripped 2 bases from V and 4 bases from J, with 15 bases between. CDR1 SNHLY and CDR2 FYNNEI come from the germline V gene. This CDR3 is built from 16 residues. CDR3 sequence: CASSELGGRSGNTIYF. DNA for the CDR3: TGTGCCAGCAGTGAATTGGGCGGGAGATCGGGAAACACCATATATTTT.

The V and J genes are TRBV24-1 and TRBJ2-1; 7 bases are shared with TRBD2. CDR1 KGHDR and CDR2 SFDVKD come from the germline V gene. J was trimmed by 4 bases and V by 7 bases; bases with no gene match: 6. The CDR3 runs to 14 residues. The CDR3 spells CATRGREQYNEQFF. DNA of the CDR3: TGTGCCACCAGGGGGAGGGAACAATACAATGAGCAGTTCTTC.

J is TRBJ2-5 and V is TRBV19; D is possibly TRBD1 (5 bases). This CDR3 region has 13 residues. Deletions cut 5 bases from V and 5 bases from J, with 12 bases between. Germline V gene data show CDR1 as LNHDA and CDR2 as SQIVND (reference sequence). This chain's CDR3 is CASSGAAMETQYF. DNA for the CDR3: TGTGCCAGTAGTGGGGCAGCGATGGAGACCCAGTACTTC.

The chain links TRBV13 to TRBJ2-1, with 9 nucleotides matching TRBD1. The CDR3 spans 14 residues. After removal of 5 bases from V and 7 bases from J, the junction contained 6 bases not matched to a gene. Looked up from germline, CDR1 is PRHDT and CDR2 is FYEKMQ (reference sequence). CDR3 amino acids: CASSRRTGVNEQFF. CDR3 nucleotides: TGTGCCAGCAGCAGAAGGACAGGGGTTAATGAGCAGTTCTTC.

This rearrangement joins TRBV10-3 to TRBJ1-4; 10 nucleotides align to TRBD1. CDR3 size: 14 residues. CDR1 is ENHRY and CDR2 is SYGVKD in the germline V gene. V lost 6 bases to trimming and J lost 4 bases; unmatched junction nucleotides: 2. The DNA of the CDR3 is TGTGCCATCAGCAGGGACAGGGGTAATGAAAAACTGTTTTTT. Translating it yields CAISRDRGNEKLFF.

The chain employs TRBV30 and TRBJ2-2; D gene ambiguous. The CDR3 totals 13 residues. Germline V lookup: CDR1 GTSNPN, CDR2 SVGIG (reference sequence). V lost 0 bases to trimming and J lost 2 bases, with 4 bases between them. The CDR3 DNA sequence: TGTGCCTGGAGTGTAATAAACACCGGGGAGCTGTTTTTT. Translation gives CAWSVINTGELFF.

The V gene is TRBV28, the J gene TRBJ2-3; 9 nucleotides align to TRBD2. This CDR3 contains 15 residues. Germline V gives CDR1 MDHEN, CDR2 SYDVKM. The J segment lost 8 bases and the V segment lost 4 bases, leaving 10 bases of the junction unmatched. The CDR3 is CASSYSGSIPGTQYF. CDR3 DNA: TGTGCCAGCAGTTATAGCGGGAGTATCCCTGGTACGCAGTATTTT.

This sequence joins TRBV11-2 and TRBJ2-5, with 7 nucleotides matching TRBD2. Germline V gene lookup returns CDR1 SGHAT and CDR2 FQNNGV. V lost 2 bases to trimming and J lost 7 bases; unmatched junction nucleotides: 1. This CDR3 comprises 12 residues. CDR3: CASSLSGGTQYF. The CDR3 DNA follows: TGTGCCAGCAGCTTATCGGGGGGGACCCAGTACTTC.

The rearrangement joins TRBV2 to TRBJ2-3, with 10 bases that match TRBD1. Germline loops: CDR1 SNHLY, CDR2 FYNNEI. V was clipped by 1 base and J by 1 base; unmatched bases: 2. This CDR3 contains 16 residues. CDR3 region: CASSEGTGGGTDTQYF. CDR3 DNA sequence: TGTGCCAGCAGTGAAGGGACAGGGGGTGGCACAGATACGCAGTATTTT.

The chain combines TRBV19 with TRBJ2-5; 8 nucleotides agree with TRBD1. The CDR3 runs to 14 residues. Germline CDR1 LNHDA, CDR2 SQIVND (reference sequence). J lost 5 bases, V lost 8 bases, and 10 bases had no gene match. CDR3 bases: TGTGCCAGTTCCTCCCTGGACAGGGAGGAGACCCAGTACTTC. Protein product: CASSSLDREETQYF. Looking up the rest from reference TRBV19 and TRBJ2-5 gives the full variable domain: DGGITQSPKYLFRKEGQNVTLSCEQNLNHDAMYWYRQDPGQGLRLIYYSQIVNDFQKGDIAEGYSVSREKKESFPLTVTSAQKNPTAFYLCASSSLDREETQYFGPGTRLLVL.

The CDR3 nucleotides read TGTGCCAGCAGCTTCTACGCGGGAGGGCCGAGGAATGAGCAGTTCTTC. Its protein is CASSFYAGGPRNEQFF. The chain uses TRBV7-2 and TRBJ2-1, with TRBD2 matching over 9 bases. CDR1 SGHTA and CDR2 FQGNSA come from the germline V gene. V dropped 3 bases and J dropped 7; count of bases not matched to a gene: 10. CDR3 length: 16 amino acids.

V and J are TRBV29-1 and TRBJ2-3; TRBD1 agrees at 7 bases. The J segment lost 2 bases and the V segment lost 4 bases, leaving 3 bases of the junction unmatched. Germline loops: CDR1 SQVTM, CDR2 ANQGSEA. The CDR3 is made up of 13 amino acids. The CDR3 nucleotides read TGCAGCGTTGGACAGGGATTCACAGATACGCAGTATTTT. This translates into CSVGQGFTDTQYF.

This clone was recorded only once. The chain has TRBV23-1 and TRBJ1-1; D gene unclear. TRBV23-1 is identified as an open reading frame with a role that is uncertain. The CDR3 consists of 13 residues. Trimming shortened V by 7 bases and J by 6 bases, and 15 bases separated the two germline ends. The CDR3 sequence: CASIQRGAAEAFF. The CDR3 DNA follows: TGCGCCAGCATCCAACGGGGAGCTGCTGAAGCTTTCTTT.

The V gene is TRBV30, the J gene TRBJ2-5; 9 bases agree with TRBD2. This CDR3 is 14 amino acids long. Germline V gene lookup returns CDR1 GTSNPN and CDR2 SVGIG (reference sequence). With V trimmed by 4 bases and J by 7 bases, 10 bases remained unmatched. The DNA for the CDR3 is TGTGCCTGGACCTCGGGACTAGCATTTGGGACCCAGTACTTC. This codes for CAWTSGLAFGTQYF.

The gene calls are TRBV2 and TRBJ2-7; no firm D call. The V gene lost 2 bases and the J gene lost 2 bases, with 7 bases spanning the gap. This CDR3 has 13 residues. In germline, CDR1 is SNHLY, CDR2 FYNNEI. The CDR3 DNA is TGTGCCAGCAGTGAACGCAGCGCCTACGAGCAGTACTTC. Encoded protein: CASSERSAYEQYF.

This clone appeared a single time. The chain joins TRBV11-3 to TRBJ2-3, with a possible D match to TRBD1 (6 bases). V lost 5 bases, J lost 4 bases, and 13 bases lay in between. The CDR3 is 14 amino acids. Looked up from germline, CDR1 is SGHNT and CDR2 is YENEEA. The CDR3 nucleotides are TGTGCCAGCAGCCCTAGACAGGACCCAGATACGCAGTATTTT. Protein sequence: CASSPRQDPDTQYF.

This clone was seen just once. V gene TRBV4-2 combines with J gene TRBJ2-2, with TRBD2 as a possible D gene (6 bases). The CDR3 is made up of 15 amino acids. Germline V lookup: CDR1 LGHNA, CDR2 YNFKEQ. The ends were cut back, 1 base at V and 7 bases at J, with 13 bases in the middle. The CDR3 nucleotides are TGTGCCAGCAGCCAAGGAACGGTGACTAGCGGGGAGCTGTTTTTT. It translates to CASSQGTVTSGELFF.

The chain recombines TRBV6-5 with TRBJ2-3; TRBD1 aligns across 10 bases. This CDR3 is built from 16 residues. CDR1 is MNHEY, CDR2 SVGAGI, per germline. V was pared by 2 bases and J by 6 bases, with 8 bases of the junction left unmatched. Written as DNA, the CDR3 is TGTGCCAGCAGTTACAGGCGACAGGGGGCAGGGGATACGCAGTATTTT. Residues: CASSYRRQGAGDTQYF.

This chain links TRBV27 with TRBJ2-3; unclear D gene. This CDR3 is 12 amino acids long. V was trimmed by 8 bases and J by 0 bases, leaving 6 bases between them. Germline V gene lookup returns CDR1 MNHEY and CDR2 SMNVEV (reference sequence). The CDR3 protein is CASGTSTDTQYF. Here the CDR3 DNA reads TGTGCCAGCGGTACTAGCACAGATACGCAGTATTTT.

As to this clone: This sample includes further DNA sequences coding for the same CDR3. The CDR3 loop reads CSVEDRYNEQFF. As DNA, the CDR3 is TGCAGCGTTGAAGATCGCTACAATGAGCAGTTCTTC. The V and J genes are TRBV29-1 and TRBJ2-1; D is unclear. V gave up 0 bases and J gave up 3 bases, with 3 bases separating them. The CDR3 runs 12 residues. Germline lookup yields CDR1 SQVTM and CDR2 ANQGSEA.

This clone was recorded only once. The chain couples TRBV21-1 to TRBJ1-3. TRBV21-1 is classified as a pseudogene. The CDR3 extends over 16 amino acids. The CDR3 sequence is CASSKGGLLSGNTIYF. The CDR3 region has the DNA TGTGCCAGCAGCAAAGGGGGACTCCTTTCTGGAAACACCATATATTTT.

The V and J genes are TRBV19 and TRBJ2-3; D is possibly TRBD1 (6 bases). The CDR3 totals 15 residues. Germline-derived CDR1 and CDR2 are LNHDA and SQIVND (reference sequence). Trimming removed 3 bases at V and 3 bases at J, with 13 bases between. The CDR3 DNA reads TGTGCCAGTAGTATGTCAGGGGAGCGGACAGATACGCAGTATTTT. Its translation: CASSMSGERTDTQYF.

The genes are TRBV2 and TRBJ2-5; D uncertain. V was trimmed by 6 bases and J by 2 bases, leaving 4 bases between them. Germline V gives CDR1 SNHLY, CDR2 FYNNEI. This CDR3 region has 11 residues. The CDR3 loop reads CASSIQETQYF. The DNA for the CDR3 is TGTGCCAGCAGCATTCAAGAGACCCAGTACTTC.

The chain couples TRBV7-9 to TRBJ1-5; D might be TRBD1 (6 bases). Germline V CDR1 and CDR2: SEHNR, FQNEAQ (reference sequence). The V gene lost 1 base and the J gene lost 3 bases, with 13 bases spanning the gap. This CDR3 has 16 amino acids. CDR3 nucleotides: TGTGCCAGCAGCTTAGGTCTGGGGGCCTTCAATCAGCCCCAGCATTTT. Its protein is CASSLGLGAFNQPQHF.